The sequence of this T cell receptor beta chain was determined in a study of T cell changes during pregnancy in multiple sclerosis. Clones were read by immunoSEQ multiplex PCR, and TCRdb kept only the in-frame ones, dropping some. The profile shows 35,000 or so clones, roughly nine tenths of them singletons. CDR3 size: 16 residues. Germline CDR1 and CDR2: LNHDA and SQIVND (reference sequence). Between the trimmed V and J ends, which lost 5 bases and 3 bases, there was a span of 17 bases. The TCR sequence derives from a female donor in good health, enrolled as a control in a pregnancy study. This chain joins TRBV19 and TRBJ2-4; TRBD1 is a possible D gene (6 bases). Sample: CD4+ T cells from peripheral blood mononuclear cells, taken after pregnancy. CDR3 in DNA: TGTGCCAGTAGTGCCCCCACAGGGAGTTACAAAAACATTCAGTACTTC. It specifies CASSAPTGSYKNIQYF.